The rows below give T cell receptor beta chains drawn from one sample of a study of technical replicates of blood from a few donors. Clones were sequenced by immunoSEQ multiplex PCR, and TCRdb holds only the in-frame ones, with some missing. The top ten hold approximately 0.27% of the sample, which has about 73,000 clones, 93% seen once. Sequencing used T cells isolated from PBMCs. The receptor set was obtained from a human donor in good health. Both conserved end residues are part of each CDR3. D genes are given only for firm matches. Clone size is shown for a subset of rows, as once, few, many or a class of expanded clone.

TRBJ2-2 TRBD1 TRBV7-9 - CASSLLRTAQGYTGELFF TGTGCCAGCAGCTTACTCAGAACGGCACAGGGGTACACCGGGGAGCTGTTTTTT
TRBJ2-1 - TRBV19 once CASSILDNEQFF TGTGCCAGTAGTATTTTAGACAATGAGCAGTTCTTC
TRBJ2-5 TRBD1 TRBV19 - CASSPLRDRGLETQYF TGTGCCAGTAGCCCGCTCCGGGACAGGGGTCTAGAGACCCAGTACTTC
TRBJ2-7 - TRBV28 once CASLRDRHYEQYF TGTGCCAGCCTTAGAGACAGGCACTACGAGCAGTACTTC
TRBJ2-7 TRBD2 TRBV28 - CASSSVLAGDAYEQYF TGTGCCAGCAGTTCCGTTTTAGCGGGGGACGCCTACGAGCAGTACTTC
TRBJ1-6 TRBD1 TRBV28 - CASSPVDRDGSPLHF TGTGCCAGCAGTCCGGTGGACAGGGATGGCTCACCCCTCCACTTT
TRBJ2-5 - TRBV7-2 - CASSVMGPQETQYF TGTGCCAGCAGCGTCATGGGGCCCCAAGAGACCCAGTACTTC
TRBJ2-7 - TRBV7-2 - CASSLRGGSSYEQYF TGTGCCAGCAGCTTAAGAGGCGGATCCTCCTACGAGCAGTACTTC
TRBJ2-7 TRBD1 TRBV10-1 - CASSHTGTGGNEQYF TGCGCCAGCAGCCACACCGGGACAGGGGGGAACGAGCAGTACTTC
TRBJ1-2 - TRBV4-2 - CASSQEGLQPYGYTF TGTGCCAGCAGCCAAGAGGGACTGCAACCGTATGGCTACACCTTC
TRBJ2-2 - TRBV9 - CASSVASLKGLLNTGELFF TGTGCCAGCAGCGTAGCTTCATTAAAGGGGTTACTGAACACCGGGGAGCTGTTTTTT
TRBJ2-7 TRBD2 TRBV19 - CASSPGLAGTYEQYF TGTGCCAGTAGTCCCGGACTAGCGGGGACCTACGAGCAGTACTTC
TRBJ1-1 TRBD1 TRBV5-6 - CASSKGAGGRTEAFF TGTGCCAGCAGCAAGGGAGCAGGGGGGAGGACTGAAGCTTTCTTT
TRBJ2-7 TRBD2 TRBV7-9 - CASSLSAGGSYEQYF TGTGCCAGCAGCTTATCAGCGGGGGGTTCGTACGAGCAGTACTTC
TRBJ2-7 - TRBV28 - CASRDFRSSYEQYF TGTGCCAGCAGGGACTTCAGGAGCTCCTACGAGCAGTACTTC
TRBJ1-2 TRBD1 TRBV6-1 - CASSEGTGGRYGYTF TGTGCCAGCAGTGAAGGGACAGGGGGCCGGTATGGCTACACCTTC
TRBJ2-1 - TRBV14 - CASSQDWGANNEQFF TGTGCCAGCAGCCAAGACTGGGGAGCGAACAATGAGCAGTTCTTC
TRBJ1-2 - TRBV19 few CASSWGPANYGYTF TGTGCCAGTAGTTGGGGGCCCGCTAACTATGGCTACACCTTC
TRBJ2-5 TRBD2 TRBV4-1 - CASSQKGLAGEVGETQYF TGCGCCAGCAGCCAAAAGGGACTAGCGGGGGAAGTGGGGGAGACCCAGTACTTC
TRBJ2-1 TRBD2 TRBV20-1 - CSLASGNEQFF TGCAGTCTGGCTAGCGGCAATGAGCAGTTCTTC
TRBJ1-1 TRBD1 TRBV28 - CGTRQGSKAFF TGTGGCACGAGACAGGGCTCTAAAGCTTTCTTT
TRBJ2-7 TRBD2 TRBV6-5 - CASSYSSSGGYEQYF TGTGCCAGCAGTTACTCGAGTAGCGGGGGTTACGAGCAGTACTTC
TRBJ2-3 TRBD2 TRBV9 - CASSVAGGGGANTQYF TGTGCCAGCAGCGTAGCGGGCGGGGGGGGCGCGAATACGCAGTATTTT
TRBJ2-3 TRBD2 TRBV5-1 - CASYQRGTSTDTQYF TGCGCCAGTTATCAGCGGGGGACGAGCACAGATACGCAGTATTTT
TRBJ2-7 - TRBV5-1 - CASSRTDEQYF TGCGCCAGCAGCCGCACGGACGAGCAGTACTTC
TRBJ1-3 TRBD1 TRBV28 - CASSFTGGGGNTIYF TGTGCCAGCAGTTTCACAGGGGGCGGTGGAAACACCATATATTTT
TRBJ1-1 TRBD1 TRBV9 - CASSADRMNTEAFF TGTGCCAGCAGCGCGGACAGGATGAACACTGAAGCTTTCTTT
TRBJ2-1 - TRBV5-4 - CASSLARGNEQFF TGTGCCAGCAGCTTGGCTCGGGGCAATGAGCAGTTCTTC
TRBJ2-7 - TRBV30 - CAAAPSYEQYF TGTGCCGCCGCGCCAAGTTACGAGCAGTACTTC
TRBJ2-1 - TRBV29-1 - CSVRDRGSYNEQFF TGCAGCGTTCGTGACCGAGGCTCCTACAATGAGCAGTTCTTC
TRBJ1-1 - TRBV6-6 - CASSYSGGTAEAFF TGTGCCAGCAGTTACTCGGGGGGGACCGCTGAAGCTTTCTTT
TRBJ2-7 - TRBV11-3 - CASSLGYAPEQYF TGTGCCAGCAGCTTAGGCTACGCTCCCGAGCAGTACTTC
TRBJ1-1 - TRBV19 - CASSIGRGYGEAFF TGTGCCAGTAGTATAGGCAGGGGTTACGGTGAAGCTTTCTTT
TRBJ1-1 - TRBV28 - CASSLEPPNTEAFF TGTGCCAGCAGTTTAGAGCCACCGAACACTGAAGCTTTCTTT
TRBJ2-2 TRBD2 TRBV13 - CASSLDGGSHRNTGELFF TGTGCCAGCAGCTTAGACGGCGGGAGCCATCGGAACACCGGGGAGCTGTTTTTT
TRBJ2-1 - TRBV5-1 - CASSLDNDNEQFF TGCGCCAGCAGCTTGGACAACGACAATGAGCAGTTCTTC
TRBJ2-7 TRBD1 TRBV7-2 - CASSPLTGAYYEQYF TGTGCCAGCAGCCCGCTGACAGGGGCCTACTACGAGCAGTACTTC
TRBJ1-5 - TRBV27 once CASKESVNQPQHF TGTGCCAGCAAGGAGTCAGTCAATCAGCCCCAGCATTTT
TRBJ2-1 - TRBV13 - CASSLGNNNEQFF TGTGCCAGCAGCTTAGGAAACAACAATGAGCAGTTCTTC